This TCR beta chain stems from a study of T cells in Graves' hyperthyroidism and ophthalmopathy. CDR1 and CDR2 (germline): MNHEY, SVGEGT. The CDR3 consists of 16 residues. Trimming removed 3 bases from V and 5 bases from J, with 19 bases in between. Amplification of TCR beta CDR3 regions was performed using RNA transcripts as template. First-round RT-PCR targeting the TCR CDR3 was performed with the HTBI primer set. TCRdb re-analysed the multiplex PCR reads in MiXCR, keeping a single row per CDR3 protein. The sample holds 160,000 or so distinct CDR3 sequences; roughly 9.4% are singletons and the top ten take around 20%.

Sample: blood. The sequence was collected from a woman younger than 30 with Graves' hyperthyroidism that later progressed to Graves' ophthalmopathy. The chain employs TRBV6-2 or TRBV6-3 and TRBJ1-2; D unresolved. CDR3 DNA: TGTGCCAGCAGTTATTCCCCCCCGTTTAGGTTGTATGGCTACACCTTC. This encodes CASSYSPPFRLYGYTF.